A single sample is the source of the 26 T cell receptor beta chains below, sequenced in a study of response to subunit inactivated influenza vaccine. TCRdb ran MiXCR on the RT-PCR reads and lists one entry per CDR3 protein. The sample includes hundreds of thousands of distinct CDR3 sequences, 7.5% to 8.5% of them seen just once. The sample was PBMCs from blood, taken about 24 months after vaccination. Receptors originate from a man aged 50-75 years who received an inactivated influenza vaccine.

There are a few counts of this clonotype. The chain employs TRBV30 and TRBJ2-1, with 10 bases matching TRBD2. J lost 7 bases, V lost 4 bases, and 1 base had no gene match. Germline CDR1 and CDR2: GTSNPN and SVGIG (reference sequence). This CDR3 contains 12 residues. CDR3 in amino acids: CAWTTSGNEQFF. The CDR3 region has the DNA TGTGCCTGGACGACTAGCGGGAATGAGCAGTTCTTC.

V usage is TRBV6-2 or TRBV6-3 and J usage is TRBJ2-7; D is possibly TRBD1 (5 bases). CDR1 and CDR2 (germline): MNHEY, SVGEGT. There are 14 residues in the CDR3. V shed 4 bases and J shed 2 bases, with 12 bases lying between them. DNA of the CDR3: TGTGCCAGCAGTTCACACCAGGGAACCTACGAGCAGTACTTC. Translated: CASSSHQGTYEQYF.

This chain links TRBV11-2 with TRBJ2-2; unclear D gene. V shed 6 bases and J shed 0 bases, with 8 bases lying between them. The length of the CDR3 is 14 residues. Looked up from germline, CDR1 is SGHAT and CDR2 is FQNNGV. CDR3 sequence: CASRQFANTGELFF. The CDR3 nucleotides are TGTGCCAGCAGACAGTTCGCGAACACCGGGGAGCTGTTTTTT.

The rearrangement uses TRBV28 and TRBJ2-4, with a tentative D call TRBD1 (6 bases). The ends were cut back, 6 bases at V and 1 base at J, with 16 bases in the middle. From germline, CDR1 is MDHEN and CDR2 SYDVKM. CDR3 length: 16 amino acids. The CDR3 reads CASSPRDTFAKNIQYF. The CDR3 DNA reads TGTGCCAGCAGCCCTCGGGACACCTTCGCCAAAAACATTCAGTACTTC.

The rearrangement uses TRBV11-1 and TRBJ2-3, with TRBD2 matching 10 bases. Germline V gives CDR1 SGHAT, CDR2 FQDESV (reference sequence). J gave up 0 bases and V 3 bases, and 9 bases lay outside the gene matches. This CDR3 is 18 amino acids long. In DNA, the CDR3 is TGTGCCAGCAGCTTTACCTCTAGCGGGGGAACTAGCACAGATACGCAGTATTTT. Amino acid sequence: CASSFTSSGGTSTDTQYF.

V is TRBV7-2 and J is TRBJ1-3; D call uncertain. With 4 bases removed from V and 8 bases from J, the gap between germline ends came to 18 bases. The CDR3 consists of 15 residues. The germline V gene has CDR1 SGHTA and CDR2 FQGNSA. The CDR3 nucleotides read TGTGCCAGCAGCTCCCTCCAAGGAAAGGCGCACACCATATATTTT. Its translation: CASSSLQGKAHTIYF.

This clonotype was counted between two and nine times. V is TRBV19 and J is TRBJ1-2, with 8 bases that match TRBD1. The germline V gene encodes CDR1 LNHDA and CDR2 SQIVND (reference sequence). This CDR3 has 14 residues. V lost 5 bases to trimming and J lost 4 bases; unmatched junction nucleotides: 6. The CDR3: CASSASTGVYGYTF. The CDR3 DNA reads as TGTGCCAGTAGTGCCTCGACAGGGGTCTATGGCTACACCTTC.

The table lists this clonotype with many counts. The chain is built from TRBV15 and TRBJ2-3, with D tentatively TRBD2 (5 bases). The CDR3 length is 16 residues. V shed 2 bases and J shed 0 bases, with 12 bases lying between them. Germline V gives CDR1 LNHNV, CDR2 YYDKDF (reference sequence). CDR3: CATSRRASPSTDTQYF. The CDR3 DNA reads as TGTGCCACCAGCAGAAGGGCTAGCCCGAGCACAGATACGCAGTATTTT.

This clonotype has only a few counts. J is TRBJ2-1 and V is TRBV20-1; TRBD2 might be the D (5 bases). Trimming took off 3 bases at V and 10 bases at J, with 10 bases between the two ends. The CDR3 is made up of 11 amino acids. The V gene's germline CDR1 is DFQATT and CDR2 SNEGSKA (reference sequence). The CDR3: CSARDFGEQFF. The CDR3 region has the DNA TGCAGTGCTAGGGACTTCGGGGAGCAGTTCTTC.

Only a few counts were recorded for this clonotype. CDR3 DNA sequence: TGTGCCACCAGCAGGAGCGGGAGTAGGGGCAATGAGCAGTTCTTC. Its translation is CATSRSGSRGNEQFF. The genes are TRBV15 and TRBJ2-1; 8 nucleotides align to TRBD2. This CDR3 spans 15 amino acids. From germline, CDR1 is LNHNV and CDR2 YYDKDF (reference sequence). J lost 6 bases, V lost 3 bases, and 7 bases had no gene match.

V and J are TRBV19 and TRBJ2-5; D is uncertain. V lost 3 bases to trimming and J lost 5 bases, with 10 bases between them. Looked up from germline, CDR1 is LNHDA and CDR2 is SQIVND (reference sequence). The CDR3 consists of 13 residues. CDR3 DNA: TGTGCCAGTAGTATGAATGGTGCGGAGACCCAGTACTTC. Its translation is CASSMNGAETQYF.

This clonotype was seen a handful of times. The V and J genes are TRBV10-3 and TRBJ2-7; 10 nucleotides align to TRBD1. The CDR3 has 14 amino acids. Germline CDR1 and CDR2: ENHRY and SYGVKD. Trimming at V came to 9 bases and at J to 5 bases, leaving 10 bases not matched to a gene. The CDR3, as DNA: TGTGCCATTTCTGGATCGACAGGGGGCGACGAGCAGTACTTC. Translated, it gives CAISGSTGGDEQYF.

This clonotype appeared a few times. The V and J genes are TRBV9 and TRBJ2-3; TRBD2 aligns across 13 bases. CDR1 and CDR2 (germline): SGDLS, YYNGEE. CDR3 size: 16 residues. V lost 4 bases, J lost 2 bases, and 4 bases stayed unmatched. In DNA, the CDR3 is TGTGCCAGCAGCTCTGGGACTAGCGGGAACACAGATACGCAGTATTTT. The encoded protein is CASSSGTSGNTDTQYF.

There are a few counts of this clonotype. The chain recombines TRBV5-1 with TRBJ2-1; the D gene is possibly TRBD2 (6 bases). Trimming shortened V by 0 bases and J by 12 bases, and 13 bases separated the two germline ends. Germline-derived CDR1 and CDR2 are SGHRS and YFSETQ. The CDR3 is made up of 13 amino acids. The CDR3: CASSLVPSGGQFF. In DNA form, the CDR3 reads TGCGCCAGCAGCTTGGTTCCCTCCGGGGGGCAGTTCTTC.

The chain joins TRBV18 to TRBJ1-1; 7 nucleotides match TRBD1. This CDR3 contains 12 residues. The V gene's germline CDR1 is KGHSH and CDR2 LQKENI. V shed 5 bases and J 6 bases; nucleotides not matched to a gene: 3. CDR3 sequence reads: CASSDGTAEAFF. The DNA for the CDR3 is TGTGCCAGCTCAGACGGGACAGCTGAAGCTTTCTTT.

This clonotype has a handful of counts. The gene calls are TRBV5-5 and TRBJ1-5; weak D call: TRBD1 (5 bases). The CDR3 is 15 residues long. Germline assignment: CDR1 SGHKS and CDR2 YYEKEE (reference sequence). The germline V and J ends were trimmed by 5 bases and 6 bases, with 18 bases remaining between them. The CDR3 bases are TGTGCCAGCAGTTCAGGGACCTTCGGGGGTCAGCCCCAGCATTTT. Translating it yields CASSSGTFGGQPQHF.

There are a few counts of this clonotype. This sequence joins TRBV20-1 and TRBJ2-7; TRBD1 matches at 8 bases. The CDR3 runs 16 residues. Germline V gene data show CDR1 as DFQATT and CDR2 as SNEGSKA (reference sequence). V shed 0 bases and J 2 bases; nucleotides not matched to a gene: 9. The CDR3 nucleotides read TGCAGTGCTAGAGAGCCGGCCACAGGGGGTACCTACGAGCAGTACTTC. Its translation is CSAREPATGGTYEQYF.

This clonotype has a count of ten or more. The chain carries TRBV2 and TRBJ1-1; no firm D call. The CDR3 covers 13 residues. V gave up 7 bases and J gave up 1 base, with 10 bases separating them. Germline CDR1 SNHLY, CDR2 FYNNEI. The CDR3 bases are TGTGCCAGCAAAGGCGGGGAGAACACTGAAGCTTTCTTT. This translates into CASKGGENTEAFF.

Here the CDR3 reads CASSFVQGRNEQFF. The CDR3 region has the DNA TGTGCCAGCAGCTTCGTCCAGGGAAGGAATGAGCAGTTCTTC. This chain uses TRBV7-2 with TRBJ2-1; maybe TRBD1 (5 bases). The CDR3 is 14 amino acids. Trimming removed 3 bases from V and 7 bases from J, with 13 bases in between. CDR1 is SGHTA, CDR2 FQGNSA, per germline. Drawing the rest from reference TRBV7-2 and TRBJ2-1, the complete variable domain is GAGVSQSPSNKVTEKGKDVELRCDPISGHTALYWYRQSLGQGLEFLIYFQGNSAPDKSGLPSDRFSAERTGGSVSTLTIQRTQQEDSAVYLCASSFVQGRNEQFFGPGTRLTVL.

CDR3 amino acids: CASSPSGTGLNEKLFF. DNA for the CDR3: TGTGCCAGCAGCCCATCCGGGACGGGCCTTAATGAAAAACTGTTTTTT. The rearrangement joins TRBV4-2 to TRBJ1-4, with a possible D match to TRBD1 (5 bases). V lost 4 bases, J lost 4 bases, and 16 bases lay in between. Germline CDR1 and CDR2: LGHNA and YNFKEQ. The CDR3 runs 16 residues.

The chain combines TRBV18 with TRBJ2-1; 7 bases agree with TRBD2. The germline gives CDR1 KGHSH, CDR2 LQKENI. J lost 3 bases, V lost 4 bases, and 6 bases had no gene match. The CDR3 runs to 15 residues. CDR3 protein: CASSQYGGSYNEQFF. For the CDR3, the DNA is TGTGCCAGCTCACAGTACGGGGGGAGCTACAATGAGCAGTTCTTC.

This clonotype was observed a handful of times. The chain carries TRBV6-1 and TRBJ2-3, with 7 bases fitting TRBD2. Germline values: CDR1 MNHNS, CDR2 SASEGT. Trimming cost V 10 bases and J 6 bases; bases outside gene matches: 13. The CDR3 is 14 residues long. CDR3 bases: TGTGCCACGTTTCTAGCGGCCCAGCATGATACGCAGTATTTT. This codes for CATFLAAQHDTQYF.

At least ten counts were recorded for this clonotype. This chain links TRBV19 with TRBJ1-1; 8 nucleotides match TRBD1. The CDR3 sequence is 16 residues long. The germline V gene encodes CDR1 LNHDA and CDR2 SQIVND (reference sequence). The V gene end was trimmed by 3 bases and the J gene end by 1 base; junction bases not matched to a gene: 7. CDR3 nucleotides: TGTGCCAGTAGTATTGCACAGGGGGTGTGGAACACTGAAGCTTTCTTT. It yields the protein CASSIAQGVWNTEAFF. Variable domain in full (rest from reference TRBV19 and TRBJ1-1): DGGITQSPKYLFRKEGQNVTLSCEQNLNHDAMYWYRQDPGQGLRLIYYSQIVNDFQKGDIAEGYSVSREKKESFPLTVTSAQKNPTAFYLCASSIAQGVWNTEAFFGQGTRLTVV.

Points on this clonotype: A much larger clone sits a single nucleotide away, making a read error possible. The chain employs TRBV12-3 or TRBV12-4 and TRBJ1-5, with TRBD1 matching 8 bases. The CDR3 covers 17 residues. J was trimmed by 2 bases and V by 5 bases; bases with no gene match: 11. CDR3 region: CASSIHSGGDCNQPQHF. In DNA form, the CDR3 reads TGTGCCAGCAGTATTCATTCAGGGGGCGATTGCAATCAGCCCCAGCATTTT.

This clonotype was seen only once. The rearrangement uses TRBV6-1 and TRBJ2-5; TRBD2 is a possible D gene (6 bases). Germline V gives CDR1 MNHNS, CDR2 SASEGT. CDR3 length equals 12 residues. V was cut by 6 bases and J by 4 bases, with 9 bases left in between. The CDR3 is CASRGLSETQYF. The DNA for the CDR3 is TGTGCCAGCAGGGGACTCTCAGAGACCCAGTACTTC.

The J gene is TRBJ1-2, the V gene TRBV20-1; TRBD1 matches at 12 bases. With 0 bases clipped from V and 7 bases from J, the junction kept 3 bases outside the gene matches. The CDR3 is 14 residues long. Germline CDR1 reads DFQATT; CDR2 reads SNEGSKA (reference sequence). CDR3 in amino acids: CSAREGTGGFGYTF. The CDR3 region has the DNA TGCAGTGCTAGAGAAGGGACAGGGGGCTTTGGCTACACCTTC.